The next 28 T cell receptor beta chains were all read from a single sample in a study of T cell clonotyping in hematopoietic cell transplantation. Stated time point: recipient sample about 28 days before transplant, after cytoreduction. Data came from immunoSEQ multiplex PCR; TCRdb stores just in-frame clones and leaves some out. The sample gives some 16,000 clones, 93% of which show up once; approximately 2% is in the top ten. The sample in question was peripheral blood mononuclear cells, obtained before stem cell transplant. These receptors all stem from a man younger than 35 with biphenotypic leukemia. Some clones in this sample may be carry-over from other donors' samples.

The CDR3 coding sequence is TGTGCCAGCAGCTTCCGGTTAAGGAACACTGAAGCTTTCTTT. Amino acids: CASSFRLRNTEAFF. The chain carries TRBV7-2 and TRBJ1-1; unclear D gene. The ends were cut back, 3 bases at V and 1 base at J, with 9 bases in the middle. The CDR3 spans 14 residues. The germline V gene encodes CDR1 SGHTA and CDR2 FQGNSA.

The CDR3 is CASSQERDRRVTQYF. The CDR3 DNA reads as TGCGCCAGCAGCCAAGAGCGGGACAGGCGTGTTACGCAGTATTTT. The chain joins TRBV4-1 to TRBJ2-3; 8 nucleotides agree with TRBD1. The junction had 7 bases not matched to a gene; V was cut back by 0 bases and J by 8 bases. CDR1 and CDR2 from the germline V gene are MGHRA and YSYEKL. This CDR3 has 15 residues.

The CDR3 region has the DNA TGTGCCAGCAGTTACGCGGACCTGGAGGGCTACGAGCAGTACTTC. Its translation is CASSYADLEGYEQYF. V gene TRBV6-5 combines with J gene TRBJ2-7, with D maybe TRBD2 (6 bases). V was cut by 2 bases and J by 3 bases, with 14 bases left in between. Germline lookup yields CDR1 MNHEY and CDR2 SVGAGI. CDR3 length equals 15 residues.

This clone appeared once. This chain links TRBV5-4 with TRBJ2-3, with 9 bases aligning to TRBD2. Germline CDR1 reads SGHNT; CDR2 reads YYREEE (reference sequence). The CDR3 sequence is 18 residues long. The trim removed 0 bases at V and 0 bases at J, leaving 8 bases unmatched. Written as DNA, the CDR3 is TGTGCCAGCAGCTTGGTCACTGCGGGGGGGACTAGCACAGATACGCAGTATTTT. The encoded protein is CASSLVTAGGTSTDTQYF.

The chain employs TRBV5-6 and TRBJ1-2, with D unclear. The germline CDR1 and CDR2 sequences are SGHDT and YYEEEE. The CDR3 sequence is 12 residues long. The ends were cut back, 3 bases at V and 2 bases at J, with 5 bases in the middle. This CDR3 reads CASSSGNYGYTF. DNA of the CDR3: TGTGCCAGCAGCTCTGGGAACTATGGCTACACCTTC.

This clone has a single count. This chain joins TRBV19 and TRBJ2-3; D is possibly TRBD2 (5 bases). Germline lookup yields CDR1 LNHDA and CDR2 SQIVND (reference sequence). The V end lost 3 bases, the J end lost 6 bases, and 10 bases lay between the germline ends. The CDR3 has 13 amino acids. CDR3 sequence (DNA): TGTGCCAGTAGTATGAGGACTGGTGATACGCAGTATTTT. Translation gives CASSMRTGDTQYF.

This chain uses TRBV30 with TRBJ1-2; possible D gene TRBD1, 5 bases. The CDR3 extends over 13 amino acids. V was cut by 1 base and J by 8 bases, with 14 bases left in between. From germline, CDR1 is GTSNPN and CDR2 SVGIG (reference sequence). The CDR3 nucleotides are TGTGCCTGGAGTGGGGACGAAGCACAGGGCTACACCTTC. Its protein is CAWSGDEAQGYTF.

This chain links TRBV19 with TRBJ1-4; D is perhaps TRBD1 (6 bases). V was shortened by 7 bases and J by 3 bases, with 21 bases between the two germline ends. Per the germline V gene, CDR1 is LNHDA and CDR2 is SQIVND (reference sequence). This CDR3 is 17 amino acids long. Here the CDR3 DNA reads TGTGCCAGTACCGCCAAGGGGGGTTTGGCAGCTAATGAAAAACTGTTTTTT. It codes for CASTAKGGLAANEKLFF.

This clone was picked up one time. V and J are TRBV7-2 and TRBJ2-7; D gene ambiguous. CDR1 SGHTA and CDR2 FQGNSA come from the germline V gene. Trimming took 1 base from V and 3 from J, leaving 10 bases between them. The CDR3 covers 14 residues. The CDR3 region is CASSLGIGGYEQYF. The CDR3 DNA follows: TGTGCCAGCAGCTTAGGTATAGGCGGCTACGAGCAGTACTTC.

The V call is TRBV5-1, the J call TRBJ1-5; 7 bases agree with TRBD1. Germline V gene data show CDR1 as SGHRS and CDR2 as YFSETQ. The CDR3 sequence is 14 residues long. V shed 3 bases and J 2 bases; nucleotides not matched to a gene: 2. CDR3 loop: CASSYGQGNQPQHF. As DNA, the CDR3 is TGCGCCAGCAGCTATGGACAGGGCAATCAGCCCCAGCATTTT.

V gene TRBV10-3 combines with J gene TRBJ1-1, with D tentatively TRBD1 (5 bases). Trimming removed 7 bases from V and 2 bases from J, with 14 bases in between. The CDR3 loop spans 14 amino acids. Germline V gives CDR1 ENHRY, CDR2 SYGVKD. DNA for the CDR3: TGTGCCATCAATCCCGGGACGGATAACACTGAAGCTTTCTTT. Protein: CAINPGTDNTEAFF.

CDR3 sequence reads: CASSEGTGDDRYTF. CDR3 sequence (DNA): TGTGCCAGCAGTGAGGGGACAGGGGATGATCGCTACACCTTC. The chain links TRBV25-1 to TRBJ1-2; 10 positions agree with TRBD1. This CDR3 has 14 residues. Germline CDR1 and CDR2: MGHDK and SYGVNS. The junction had 7 bases not matched to a gene; V was cut back by 3 bases and J by 9 bases.

The chain is built from TRBV30 and TRBJ1-2, with TRBD1 matching 7 bases. The CDR3 is 12 residues long. Germline V gives CDR1 GTSNPN, CDR2 SVGIG (reference sequence). The V segment lost 0 bases and the J segment 13 bases; nucleotides outside the gene matches: 8. The CDR3 loop is CAWSVTGVQGTF. Written as DNA, the CDR3 is TGTGCCTGGAGTGTTACAGGGGTCCAGGGCACCTTC.

This chain links TRBV6-1 with TRBJ2-7; D unresolved. The CDR3 is 12 residues long. Germline V gene data show CDR1 as MNHNS and CDR2 as SASEGT. V lost 1 base and J lost 4, with 5 bases in between. The DNA of the CDR3 is TGTGCCAGCAGTGAAGTGGGATACGAGCAGTACTTC. As protein: CASSEVGYEQYF.

The chain joins TRBV5-6 to TRBJ1-2; D might be TRBD1 (6 bases). Germline loops: CDR1 SGHDT, CDR2 YYEEEE. V lost 2 bases, J lost 10 bases, and 15 bases lay in between. The CDR3 sequence is 13 residues long. CDR3 residues: CASSFGRGNTYTF. The CDR3 DNA follows: TGTGCCAGCAGCTTTGGCAGGGGAAATACCTACACCTTC.

The chain has TRBV4-1 and TRBJ1-1, with D unclear. Germline lookup yields CDR1 MGHRA and CDR2 YSYEKL. The CDR3 is 15 residues long. The V end lost 0 bases, the J end lost 0 bases, and 8 bases lay between the germline ends. The CDR3 protein is CASSQDRLMNTEAFF. In DNA, the CDR3 is TGCGCCAGCAGCCAAGATCGGCTCATGAACACTGAAGCTTTCTTT.

The CDR3 nucleotides are TGTGCCAGCAGCTCGCGCACGAATAGCTACACCTTC. Protein product: CASSSRTNSYTF. The V and J genes are TRBV9 and TRBJ1-2; the D is unclear. The CDR3 sequence is 12 residues long. CDR1 and CDR2 from the germline V gene are SGDLS and YYNGEE. The V and J ends lost 4 bases and 9 bases respectively, with 13 bases between them.

The chain links TRBV25-1 to TRBJ2-2; D is perhaps TRBD2 (5 bases). Trimming stripped 9 bases from V and 6 bases from J, with 17 bases between. The CDR3 extends over 14 amino acids. CDR1 is MGHDK and CDR2 is SYGVNS in the germline V gene. The CDR3 reads CASKSGRTAGELFF. As DNA, the CDR3 is TGTGCCAGTAAGAGCGGACGGACGGCCGGGGAGCTGTTTTTT. The variable domain in full, with the rest retrieved from reference TRBV25-1 and TRBJ2-2, is EADIYQTPRYLVIGTGKKITLECSQTMGHDKMYWYQQDPGMELHLIHYSYGVNSTEKGDLSSESTVSRIRTEHFPLTLESARPSHTSQYLCASKSGRTAGELFFGEGSRLTVL.

V is TRBV11-1 and J is TRBJ2-7, with 8 bases identical to TRBD1. The V and J ends lost 1 base and 3 bases, in that order; junction bases with no gene match: 8. The CDR3 is made up of 16 amino acids. Germline-derived CDR1 and CDR2 are SGHAT and FQDESV (reference sequence). CDR3 sequence (DNA): TGTGCCAGCAGCTTAGGTGGACAGGGCTCCGTCTACGAGCAGTACTTC. Its protein product is CASSLGGQGSVYEQYF.

The chain recombines TRBV7-2 with TRBJ2-3; D is tentatively TRBD1 or TRBD2 (5 bases each). Germline CDR1 reads SGHTA; CDR2 reads FQGNSA. This CDR3 is 15 amino acids long. The V end lost 2 bases, the J end lost 4 bases, and 13 bases lay between the germline ends. CDR3 sequence: CASSLYGQGADTQYF. CDR3 sequence (DNA): TGTGCCAGCAGCTTATACGGGCAGGGAGCAGATACGCAGTATTTT. The variable domain in full, completed from reference TRBV7-2 and TRBJ2-3, reads GAGVSQSPSNKVTEKGKDVELRCDPISGHTALYWYRQSLGQGLEFLIYFQGNSAPDKSGLPSDRFSAERTGGSVSTLTIQRTQQEDSAVYLCASSLYGQGADTQYFGPGTRLTVL.

The gene calls are TRBV25-1 and TRBJ2-5; no clear D gene. V gave up 5 bases and J gave up 2 bases, with 15 bases separating them. The V gene's germline CDR1 is MGHDK and CDR2 SYGVNS. The CDR3 has 15 residues. CDR3 bases: TGTGCCAGCAGTTTGGGCCTGACCCCACAAGAGACCCAGTACTTC. Translated: CASSLGLTPQETQYF.

The chain couples TRBV9 to TRBJ2-2; D ambiguous. Trimming took off 2 bases at V and 8 bases at J, with 10 bases between the two ends. This CDR3 region has 13 residues. Germline values: CDR1 SGDLS, CDR2 YYNGEE. The CDR3 sequence is CASSVPPLGELFF. The CDR3 DNA reads TGTGCCAGCAGCGTCCCCCCCCTGGGGGAGCTGTTTTTT.

The CDR3 nucleotides read TGTGCCAGCAGGCGCGGGTCAATCCCAGATACGCAGTATTTT. Amino acids: CASRRGSIPDTQYF. This chain links TRBV7-9 with TRBJ2-3, with D perhaps matching TRBD2 (5 bases). From germline, CDR1 is SEHNR and CDR2 FQNEAQ (reference sequence). Trimming shortened V by 6 bases and J by 4 bases, and 14 bases separated the two germline ends. This CDR3 is built from 14 residues. Drawing the rest from reference TRBV7-9 and TRBJ2-3, the complete variable domain is DTGVSQNPRHKITKRGQNVTFRCDPISEHNRLYWYRQTLGQGPEFLTYFQNEAQLEKSRLLSDRFSAERPKGSFSTLEIQRTEQGDSAMYLCASRRGSIPDTQYFGPGTRLTVL.

This clone was picked up one time. The J gene is TRBJ1-2, the V gene TRBV4-3; maybe TRBD1 (5 bases). The CDR3 spans 16 residues. Germline CDR1 and CDR2: LGHNA and YSLEER. Trimming cost V 0 bases and J 4 bases, with 15 bases left between them. The CDR3 DNA reads TGCGCCAGCAGCCAAGATCGGGGCAGGGATGGCTATGGCTACACCTTC. This encodes CASSQDRGRDGYGYTF.

This chain uses TRBV6-6 with TRBJ1-1, with 7 bases identical to TRBD1. Germline V gives CDR1 MNHNY, CDR2 SVGAGI (reference sequence). This CDR3 is 13 amino acids long. V lost 4 bases, J lost 3 bases, and 2 bases stayed unmatched. CDR3 in DNA: TGTGCCAGCAGTTGGGGACAGTACACTGAAGCTTTCTTT. Translation gives CASSWGQYTEAFF.

The V and J genes are TRBV6-5 and TRBJ2-5, with TRBD2 identical over 12 bases. The V gene's germline CDR1 is MNHEY and CDR2 SVGAGI. With 5 bases clipped from V and 7 bases from J, the junction kept 5 bases outside the gene matches. This CDR3 contains 14 residues. The CDR3 sequence is CASSGLAGIGTQYF. Here the CDR3 DNA reads TGTGCCAGCAGTGGACTAGCGGGGATCGGGACCCAGTACTTC.

This sequence joins TRBV7-2 and TRBJ2-4; 9 bases map to TRBD1. There are 15 residues in the CDR3. The germline gives CDR1 SGHTA, CDR2 FQGNSA. After removal of 5 bases from V and 2 bases from J, the junction contained 4 bases not matched to a gene. The CDR3 DNA follows: TGTGCCAGCAGCCTGGACAGGGGTACCAAAAACATTCAGTACTTC. This translates into CASSLDRGTKNIQYF.

V and J are TRBV7-2 and TRBJ1-5, with 7 bases aligning to TRBD1. With V trimmed by 0 bases and J by 4 bases, 3 bases remained unmatched. The germline gives CDR1 SGHTA, CDR2 FQGNSA. The length of the CDR3 is 15 residues. CDR3 nucleotides: TGTGCCAGCAGCTTAGCTGACAGGGTAAATCAGCCCCAGCATTTT. This gives the protein CASSLADRVNQPQHF.